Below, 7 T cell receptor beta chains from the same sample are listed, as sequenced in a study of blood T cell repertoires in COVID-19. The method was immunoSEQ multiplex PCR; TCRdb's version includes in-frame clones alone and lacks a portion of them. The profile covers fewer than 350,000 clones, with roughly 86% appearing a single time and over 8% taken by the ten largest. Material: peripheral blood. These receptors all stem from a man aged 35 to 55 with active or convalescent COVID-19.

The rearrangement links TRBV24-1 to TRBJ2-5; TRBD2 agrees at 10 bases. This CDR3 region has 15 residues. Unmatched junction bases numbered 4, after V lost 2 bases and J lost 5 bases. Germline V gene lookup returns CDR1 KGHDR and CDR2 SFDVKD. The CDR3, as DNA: TGTGCCACCAGTGATTCTAGCGGGAGTTGGGAGACCCAGTACTTC. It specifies CATSDSSGSWETQYF.

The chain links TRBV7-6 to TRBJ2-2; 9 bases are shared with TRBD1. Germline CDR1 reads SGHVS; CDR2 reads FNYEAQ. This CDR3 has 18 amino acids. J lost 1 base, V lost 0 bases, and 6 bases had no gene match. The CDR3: CASSLASPGQGNTGELFF. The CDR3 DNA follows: TGTGCCAGCAGCTTAGCGTCTCCGGGACAGGGGAACACCGGGGAGCTGTTTTTT.

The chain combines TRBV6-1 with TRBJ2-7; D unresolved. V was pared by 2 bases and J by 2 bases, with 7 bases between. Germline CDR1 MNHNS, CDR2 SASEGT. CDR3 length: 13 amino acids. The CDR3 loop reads CASSETTTYEQYF. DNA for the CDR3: TGTGCCAGCAGTGAAACTACCACCTACGAGCAGTACTTC.

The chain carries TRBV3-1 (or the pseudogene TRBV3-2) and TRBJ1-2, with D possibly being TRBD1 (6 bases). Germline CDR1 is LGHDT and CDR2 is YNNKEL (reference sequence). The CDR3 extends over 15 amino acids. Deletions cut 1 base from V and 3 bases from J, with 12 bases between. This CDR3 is CASSQAPGGHYGYTF. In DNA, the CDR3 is TGTGCCAGCAGCCAAGCGCCTGGGGGCCACTATGGCTACACCTTC.

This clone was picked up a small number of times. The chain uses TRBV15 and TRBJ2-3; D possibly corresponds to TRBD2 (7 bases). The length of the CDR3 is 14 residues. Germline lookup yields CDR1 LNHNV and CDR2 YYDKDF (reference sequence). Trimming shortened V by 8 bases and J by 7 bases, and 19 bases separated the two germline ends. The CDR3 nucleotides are TGTGCCACCGGCCTTCTGGGAGGGGGACATACGCAGTATTTT. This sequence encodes CATGLLGGGHTQYF.

CDR3 sequence (DNA): TGCGCCAGCAGCCCTAGCGGGAAGGTTGAGCAGTTCTTC. Protein product: CASSPSGKVEQFF. The chain is built from TRBV5-1 and TRBJ2-1, with TRBD2 matching 9 bases. Trimming cost V 4 bases and J 9 bases; bases outside gene matches: 5. The length of the CDR3 is 13 residues. Looked up from germline, CDR1 is SGHRS and CDR2 is YFSETQ.

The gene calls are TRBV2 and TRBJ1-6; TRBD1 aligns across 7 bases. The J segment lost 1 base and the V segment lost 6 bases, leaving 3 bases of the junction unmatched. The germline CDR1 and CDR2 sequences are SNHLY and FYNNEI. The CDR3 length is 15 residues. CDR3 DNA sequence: TGTGCCAGCAGCAAGGGGGCTTCCTATAATTCACCCCTCCACTTT. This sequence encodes CASSKGASYNSPLHF. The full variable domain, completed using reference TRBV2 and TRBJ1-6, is EPEVTQTPSHQVTQMGQEVILRCVPISNHLYFYWYRQILGQKVEFLVSFYNNEISEKSEIFDDQFSVERPDGSNFTLKIRSTKLEDSAMYFCASSKGASYNSPLHFGNGTRLTVT.